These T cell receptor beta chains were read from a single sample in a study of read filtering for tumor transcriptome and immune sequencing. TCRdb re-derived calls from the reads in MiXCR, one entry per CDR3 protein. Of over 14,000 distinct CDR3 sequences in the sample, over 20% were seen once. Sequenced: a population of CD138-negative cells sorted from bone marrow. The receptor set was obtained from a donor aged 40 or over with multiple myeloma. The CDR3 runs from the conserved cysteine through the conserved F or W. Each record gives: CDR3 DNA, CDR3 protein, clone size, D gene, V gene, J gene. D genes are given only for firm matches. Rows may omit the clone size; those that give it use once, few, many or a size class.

CDR3 DNA: TGTGCCAGCAGCCAAGAAGCGGGGAACAATGAGCAGTTCTTC; CDR3 protein: CASSQEAGNNEQFF; clone size: many; D gene: TRBD2; V gene: TRBV14; J gene: TRBJ2-1
CDR3 DNA: TGTGCCAGCACCCGAATACAGGGTTTGGGGACTGAAGCTTTCTTT; CDR3 protein: CASTRIQGLGTEAFF; clone size: -; D gene: -; V gene: TRBV6-2/TRBV6-3; J gene: TRBJ1-1
CDR3 DNA: TGTGCCAGCGGTTCCCTTCGACTAGCACCCATCGAGCAGTACTTC; CDR3 protein: CASGSLRLAPIEQYF; clone size: few; D gene: TRBD2; V gene: TRBV6-5; J gene: TRBJ2-7
CDR3 DNA: TGCAGCGTGGAATCCGGGACAGGCGTTTTGGGGGCCAACGTCCTGACTTTC; CDR3 protein: CSVESGTGVLGANVLTF; clone size: few; D gene: TRBD1; V gene: TRBV29-1; J gene: TRBJ2-6
CDR3 DNA: TGTGCCATGGCGGGACTAGCGACCGCGAACACCGGGGAGCTGTTTTTT; CDR3 protein: CAMAGLATANTGELFF; clone size: -; D gene: TRBD2; V gene: TRBV10-3; J gene: TRBJ2-2
CDR3 DNA: TGTGCCAGCGGGCCAGTGGAGCGGGGGGGTTACAATGAGCAGTTCTTC; CDR3 protein: CASGPVERGGYNEQFF; clone size: many; D gene: TRBD2; V gene: TRBV6-2/TRBV6-3; J gene: TRBJ2-1
CDR3 DNA: TGTGCCAGCAGCTTAGATAGCGGACTAGCGGGGGGGCCGAGCACAGATACGCAGTATTTT; CDR3 protein: CASSLDSGLAGGPSTDTQYF; clone size: -; D gene: TRBD2; V gene: TRBV7-2; J gene: TRBJ2-3
CDR3 DNA: TGTGCCAGCAGATTCGTCGGGAATTCACCCCTCCACTTT; CDR3 protein: CASRFVGNSPLHF; clone size: -; D gene: -; V gene: TRBV12-3/TRBV12-4; J gene: TRBJ1-6
CDR3 DNA: TGCAGTGTTCAGGGGGCAAGGTACGAGCAGTACTTC; CDR3 protein: CSVQGARYEQYF; clone size: few; D gene: TRBD1; V gene: TRBV20-1; J gene: TRBJ2-7
CDR3 DNA: TGTGCCAGCAGCGGGACTAGCGGGGGAAACAATGAGCAGTTCTTC; CDR3 protein: CASSGTSGGNNEQFF; clone size: -; D gene: TRBD2; V gene: TRBV9; J gene: TRBJ2-1
CDR3 DNA: TGCGCCAGCAGCTTGTCCCAACCTCGGAACGAGCAGTACTTC; CDR3 protein: CASSLSQPRNEQYF; clone size: many; D gene: -; V gene: TRBV5-1; J gene: TRBJ2-7
CDR3 DNA: TGCGCCAGCAGTTTTTTTAAAGGGGGCGTAGAAGAGACCCAGTACTTC; CDR3 protein: CASSFFKGGVEETQYF; clone size: few; D gene: TRBD1; V gene: TRBV5-1; J gene: TRBJ2-5
CDR3 DNA: TGCGCCAGCAGCCGGGACGGAAAAGAGACCCAGTACTTC; CDR3 protein: CASSRDGKETQYF; clone size: -; D gene: -; V gene: TRBV5-1; J gene: TRBJ2-5
CDR3 DNA: TGTGCCAGCAGCTTAGTCGGGAGGGGTTCGGAGACCCAGTACTTC; CDR3 protein: CASSLVGRGSETQYF; clone size: many; D gene: TRBD2; V gene: TRBV7-6; J gene: TRBJ2-5
CDR3 DNA: TGTGCCACCAGTGATTTGCGATACACCGGGGAGCTGTTTTTT; CDR3 protein: CATSDLRYTGELFF; clone size: many; D gene: -; V gene: TRBV24-1; J gene: TRBJ2-2
CDR3 DNA: TGTGCCAGCCAAATAGACAGGTGGGACAATGAGCAGTTCTTC; CDR3 protein: CASQIDRWDNEQFF; clone size: -; D gene: -; V gene: TRBV11-2; J gene: TRBJ2-1
CDR3 DNA: TGCAGTGCTAGAGTCCCAGGGAGTAGAACTGAAGCTTTCTTT; CDR3 protein: CSARVPGSRTEAFF; clone size: -; D gene: -; V gene: TRBV20-1; J gene: TRBJ1-1
CDR3 DNA: TGTGCCAGCAGTGAGTCTTTTAATCCGGGGGCCCAAGAGACCCAGTACTTC; CDR3 protein: CASSESFNPGAQETQYF; clone size: -; D gene: -; V gene: TRBV25-1; J gene: TRBJ2-5
CDR3 DNA: TGTGCCAGCAGCGATGGAGGTAGCTCCTACGAGCAGTACTTC; CDR3 protein: CASSDGGSSYEQYF; clone size: -; D gene: -; V gene: TRBV7-2; J gene: TRBJ2-7
CDR3 DNA: TGTGCCAGCAGCTTGAATAGCGGGAGTAGAAATGAGCAGTTCTTC; CDR3 protein: CASSLNSGSRNEQFF; clone size: many; D gene: TRBD2; V gene: TRBV5-4; J gene: TRBJ2-1
CDR3 DNA: TGTGCCAGCAGCCCGCCATTGGGACGTACGAACACCGGGGAGCTGTTTTTT; CDR3 protein: CASSPPLGRTNTGELFF; clone size: -; D gene: -; V gene: TRBV7-9; J gene: TRBJ2-2
CDR3 DNA: TGTGCCAGCAGCTGGGCGGGGGGTAGCAATCAGCCCCAGCATTTT; CDR3 protein: CASSWAGGSNQPQHF; clone size: few; D gene: -; V gene: TRBV5-5; J gene: TRBJ1-5
CDR3 DNA: TGCAGTGCCGAAGTAGCGGGGGGCAAACGTGGTACGCAGTATTTT; CDR3 protein: CSAEVAGGKRGTQYF; clone size: -; D gene: TRBD2; V gene: TRBV20-1; J gene: TRBJ2-3
CDR3 DNA: TGTGCCAGCAGCCAAATGGATTTTAGCACAGATACGCAGTATTTT; CDR3 protein: CASSQMDFSTDTQYF; clone size: -; D gene: -; V gene: TRBV3-1; J gene: TRBJ2-3
CDR3 DNA: TGCGCCAGCAGCTCTCAGGGAGCAGATACGCAGTATTTT; CDR3 protein: CASSSQGADTQYF; clone size: few; D gene: -; V gene: TRBV5-1; J gene: TRBJ2-3
CDR3 DNA: TGTGCCAGCAGCTACCCACGGGGGGACGAGGGGACCTACGAGCAGTACTTC; CDR3 protein: CASSYPRGDEGTYEQYF; clone size: -; D gene: -; V gene: TRBV21-1; J gene: TRBJ2-7
CDR3 DNA: TGTGCCAGCAGAAACGGGGAACTATTTAACACCGGGGAGCTGTTTTTT; CDR3 protein: CASRNGELFNTGELFF; clone size: many; D gene: -; V gene: TRBV3-1; J gene: TRBJ2-2
CDR3 DNA: TGCAGCGCCAGCGACGGGACAGTGGGGCAGTACTTC; CDR3 protein: CSASDGTVGQYF; clone size: -; D gene: TRBD1; V gene: TRBV29-1; J gene: TRBJ2-7
CDR3 DNA: TGTGCCAGCAGGACATCGAAGGGGGCAGATACGCAGTATTTT; CDR3 protein: CASRTSKGADTQYF; clone size: many; D gene: -; V gene: TRBV28; J gene: TRBJ2-3
CDR3 DNA: TGTGCCAGCAGGCCTAACACCGGGGAGCTGTTTTTT; CDR3 protein: CASRPNTGELFF; clone size: -; D gene: -; V gene: TRBV6-5; J gene: TRBJ2-2
CDR3 DNA: TGTGCCAGCAGTGCACTAGCGGGGCCCGGCGAGCAGTTCTTC; CDR3 protein: CASSALAGPGEQFF; clone size: few; D gene: TRBD2; V gene: TRBV25-1; J gene: TRBJ2-1
CDR3 DNA: TGTGCCTGGAGTGTACCTGGGACAGGAGACTCTGGGGCCAACGTCCTGACTTTC; CDR3 protein: CAWSVPGTGDSGANVLTF; clone size: many; D gene: TRBD1; V gene: TRBV30; J gene: TRBJ2-6
CDR3 DNA: TGTGCCAGCAGGAAGTTACTTAACAGGAACACCAGGGAGCTGTTTTTT; CDR3 protein: CASRKLLNRNTRELFF; clone size: few; D gene: -; V gene: TRBV27; J gene: TRBJ2-2
CDR3 DNA: TGCAGTGCTTCCCCTATAAAGACAGTACTTAGCAATCAGCCCCAGCATTTT; CDR3 protein: CSASPIKTVLSNQPQHF; clone size: -; D gene: -; V gene: TRBV20-1; J gene: TRBJ1-5
CDR3 DNA: TGTGCCAGTAGCCACAGGCAGAATTCACCCCTCCACTTT; CDR3 protein: CASSHRQNSPLHF; clone size: many; D gene: -; V gene: TRBV19; J gene: TRBJ1-6
CDR3 DNA: TGCAGCGTTGAAGAAAGATCGAGCGGGAGGTTCAATGAGCAGTTCTTC; CDR3 protein: CSVEERSSGRFNEQFF; clone size: many; D gene: TRBD2; V gene: TRBV29-1; J gene: TRBJ2-1
CDR3 DNA: TGTGCTAGCAGCCCTCGGACTCTTGGGGAGACCCAGTACTTC; CDR3 protein: CASSPRTLGETQYF; clone size: few; D gene: -; V gene: TRBV7-7; J gene: TRBJ2-5
CDR3 DNA: TGTGCCAGCAGCCTCAGCCGGGGGCTTGGAGTAGAGACCCAGTACTTC; CDR3 protein: CASSLSRGLGVETQYF; clone size: -; D gene: -; V gene: TRBV3-1; J gene: TRBJ2-5
CDR3 DNA: TGCGCCAGCAGCTGGGGGACTAGCCGGAGCACAGATACGCAGTATTTT; CDR3 protein: CASSWGTSRSTDTQYF; clone size: many; D gene: TRBD2; V gene: TRBV5-1; J gene: TRBJ2-3
CDR3 DNA: TGTGCCAGCAGTTTATCGAAGCAGGTTGGGCAGTTCTTC; CDR3 protein: CASSLSKQVGQFF; clone size: many; D gene: -; V gene: TRBV27; J gene: TRBJ2-1
CDR3 DNA: TGCAGTGCTAACGACAACCGAAACACTGAAGCTTTCTTT; CDR3 protein: CSANDNRNTEAFF; clone size: -; D gene: -; V gene: TRBV20-1; J gene: TRBJ1-1